This T cell receptor beta chain was retrieved from a study of glioma-infiltrating T cells after dendritic cell vaccination. Turning to the study itself: Treatment, given 2003 to 2012, was autologous tumor lysate-pulsed dendritic cell vaccination. Dendritic cell vaccine was injected intradermally three times, biweekly.

The time point was: after dendritic cell vaccination, including at tumor progression/relapse. Input was around 1.9 ug genomic DNA, or all available if less. Amplification used 60 V beta primers and 13 J beta primers. Here immunoSEQ multiplex PCR was the method, and the copy in TCRdb shows in-frame clones only, minus some. The sample contains 85,000 to 100,000 clones, 70% to 90% of which appear only once. The V and J ends lost 0 bases and 7 bases respectively, with 13 bases between them. Germline V CDR1 and CDR2: SGHNT, YYREEE (reference sequence). CDR3 length: 14 amino acids. The sequencing here drew on blood, taken after dendritic cell vaccination. The V and J genes are TRBV5-4 and TRBJ1-2; maybe TRBD1 (5 bases). The sequence was obtained from a human donor with glioblastoma. Here the CDR3 reads CASSLEEGQGGYTF. The CDR3 DNA reads TGTGCCAGCAGCTTGGAGGAGGGGCAGGGTGGCTACACCTTC.